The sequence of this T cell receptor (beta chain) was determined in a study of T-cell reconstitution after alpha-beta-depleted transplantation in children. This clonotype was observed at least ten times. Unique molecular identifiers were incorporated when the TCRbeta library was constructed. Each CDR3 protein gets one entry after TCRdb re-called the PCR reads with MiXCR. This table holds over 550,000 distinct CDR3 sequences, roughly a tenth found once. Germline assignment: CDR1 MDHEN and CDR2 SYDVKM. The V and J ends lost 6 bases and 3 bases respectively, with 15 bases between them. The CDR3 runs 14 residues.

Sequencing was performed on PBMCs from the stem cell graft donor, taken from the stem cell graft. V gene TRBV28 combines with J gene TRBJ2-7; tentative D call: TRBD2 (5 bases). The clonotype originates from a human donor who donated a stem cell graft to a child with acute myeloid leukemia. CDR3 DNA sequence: TGTGCCAGCAGCCCCCCGGGGTTAGTCTACGAGCAGTACTTC. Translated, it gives CASSPPGLVYEQYF.